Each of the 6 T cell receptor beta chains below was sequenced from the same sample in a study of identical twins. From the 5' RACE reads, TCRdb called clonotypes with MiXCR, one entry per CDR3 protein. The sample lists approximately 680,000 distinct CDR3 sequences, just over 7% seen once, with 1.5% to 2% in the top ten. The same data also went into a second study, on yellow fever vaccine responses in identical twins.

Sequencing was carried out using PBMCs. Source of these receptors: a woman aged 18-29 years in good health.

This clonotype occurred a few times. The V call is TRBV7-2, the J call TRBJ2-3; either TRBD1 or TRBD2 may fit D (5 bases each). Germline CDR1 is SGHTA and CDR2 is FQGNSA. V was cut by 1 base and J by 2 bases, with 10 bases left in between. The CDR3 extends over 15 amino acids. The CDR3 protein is CASSLDPGPTDTQYF. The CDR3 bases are TGTGCCAGCAGCTTAGACCCGGGACCCACAGATACGCAGTATTTT.

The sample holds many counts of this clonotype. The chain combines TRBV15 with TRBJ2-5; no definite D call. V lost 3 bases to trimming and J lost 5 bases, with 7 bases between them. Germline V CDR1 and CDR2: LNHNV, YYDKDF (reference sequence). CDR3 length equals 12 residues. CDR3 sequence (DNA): TGTGCCACCAGCAGGAATTGGGAGACCCAGTACTTC. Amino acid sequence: CATSRNWETQYF.

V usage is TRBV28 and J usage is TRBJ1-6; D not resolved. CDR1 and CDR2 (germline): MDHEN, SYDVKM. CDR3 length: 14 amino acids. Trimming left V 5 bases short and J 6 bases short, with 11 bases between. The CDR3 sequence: CASSAPGRNSPLHF. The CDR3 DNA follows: TGTGCCAGCAGTGCCCCAGGCCGTAATTCACCCCTCCACTTT.

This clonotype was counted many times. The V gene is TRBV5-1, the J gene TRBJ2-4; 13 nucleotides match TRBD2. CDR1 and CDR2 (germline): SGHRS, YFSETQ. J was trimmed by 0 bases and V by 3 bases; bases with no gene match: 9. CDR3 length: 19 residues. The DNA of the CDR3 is TGCGCCAGCAGCTACGGACTAGCGGGAGCACATTCAGCCAAAAACATTCAGTACTTC. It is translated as CASSYGLAGAHSAKNIQYF. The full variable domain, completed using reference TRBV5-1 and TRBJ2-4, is KAGVTQTPRYLIKTRGQQVTLSCSPISGHRSVSWYQQTPGQGLQFLFEYFSETQRNKGNFPGRFSGRQFSNSRSEMNVSTLELGDSALYLCASSYGLAGAHSAKNIQYFGAGTRLSVL.

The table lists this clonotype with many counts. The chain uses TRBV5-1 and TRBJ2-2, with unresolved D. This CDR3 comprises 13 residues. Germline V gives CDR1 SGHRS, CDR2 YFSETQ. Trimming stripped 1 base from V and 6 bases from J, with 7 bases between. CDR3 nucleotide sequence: TGCGCCAGCAGCTTGACGGCGGCCGGGGAGCTGTTTTTT. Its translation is CASSLTAAGELFF.

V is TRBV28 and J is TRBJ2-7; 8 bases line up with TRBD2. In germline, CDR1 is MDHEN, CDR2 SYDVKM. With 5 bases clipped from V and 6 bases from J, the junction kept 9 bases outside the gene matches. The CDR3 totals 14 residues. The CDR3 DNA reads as TGTGCCAGCAGTGGAAGCGGGAGACTATTCGAGCAGTACTTC. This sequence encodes CASSGSGRLFEQYF.